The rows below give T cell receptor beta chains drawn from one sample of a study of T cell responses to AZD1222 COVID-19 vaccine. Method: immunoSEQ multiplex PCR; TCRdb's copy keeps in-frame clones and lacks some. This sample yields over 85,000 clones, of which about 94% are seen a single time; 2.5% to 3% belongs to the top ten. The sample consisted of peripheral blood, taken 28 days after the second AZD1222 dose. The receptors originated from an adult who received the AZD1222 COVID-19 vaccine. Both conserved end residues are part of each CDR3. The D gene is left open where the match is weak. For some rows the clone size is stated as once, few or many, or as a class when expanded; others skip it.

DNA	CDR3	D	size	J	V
TGTGCCACCAGTGACCAGGCAGATACGCAGTATTTT	CATSDQADTQYF	-	once	TRBJ2-3	TRBV24-1
TGTGCCAGCAGTTCTGGACATCCGACCTCCTACGAGCAGTACTTC	CASSSGHPTSYEQYF	-	-	TRBJ2-7	TRBV6-5
TGTGCCAGCAGCGTAGTTTCAAGCGGGGGATACAATGAGCAGTTCTTC	CASSVVSSGGYNEQFF	TRBD2	-	TRBJ2-1	TRBV9
TGCGCCAGCAGTGAGTCGGGGGGGACAGATACGCAGTATTTT	CASSESGGTDTQYF	TRBD2	once	TRBJ2-3	TRBV10-2
TGTGCCAGCTCACCGGACTACGAGCAGTACTTC	CASSPDYEQYF	-	-	TRBJ2-7	TRBV18
TGTGCCAGCAGCCCCTTCGGGTCCCCTGAAGCTTTCTTT	CASSPFGSPEAFF	-	-	TRBJ1-1	TRBV11-3
TGTGCCAGCAGCCAAGCGATCCTTGGCTACACCTTC	CASSQAILGYTF	-	-	TRBJ1-2	TRBV7-9
TGTGCTACCCCGAGGGGACAGGGTGGAAAAGGGAACACTGAAGCTTTCTTT	CATPRGQGGKGNTEAFF	TRBD1	once	TRBJ1-1	TRBV6-7
TGTGCCAGCTCACCGGGACAGGGATATTCTAACTATGGCTACACCTTC	CASSPGQGYSNYGYTF	TRBD1	-	TRBJ1-2	TRBV18
TGCGCCAGCAGCGTAGGGGATGGGACTGAAGCTTTCTTT	CASSVGDGTEAFF	-	-	TRBJ1-1	TRBV5-1
TGTGCCAGCAGTAGGAACACTGAAGCTTTCTTT	CASSRNTEAFF	-	once	TRBJ1-1	TRBV12-3/TRBV12-4
TGTGCCAGGGCCTTGGACAGGCCGTTTTGGAGCACTGAAGCTTTCTTT	CARALDRPFWSTEAFF	TRBD1	-	TRBJ1-1	TRBV11-3
TGTGCCAGCTCCCCCCAGGGAGATTTCTACGAGCAGTACTTC	CASSPQGDFYEQYF	-	-	TRBJ2-7	TRBV18
TGCGCCAGCAGCTTGCAAGGGCAGGAGGTCACTGAAGCTTTCTTT	CASSLQGQEVTEAFF	-	-	TRBJ1-1	TRBV5-1
TGTGCCAGCAGCTTTAGGGACAGGGGTCCGACCGGGGAGCTGTTTTTT	CASSFRDRGPTGELFF	TRBD1	-	TRBJ2-2	TRBV5-6
TGTGCCAGCAGTTTTAGAATACTAGCTTCCAATGAGCAGTTCTTC	CASSFRILASNEQFF	-	once	TRBJ2-1	TRBV6-5
TGTGCCATCAGACTCGACAGCCCTGGAAACACCATATATTTT	CAIRLDSPGNTIYF	-	-	TRBJ1-3	TRBV10-3
TGCGCCAGCAGGACAGGGGATTTTCTGAACACTGAAGCTTTCTTT	CASRTGDFLNTEAFF	TRBD1	-	TRBJ1-1	TRBV5-1
TGTGCCAGCAGTGAACTGGGTGGCGGTAAGGGGACCTACAATGAGCAGTTCTTC	CASSELGGGKGTYNEQFF	-	-	TRBJ2-1	TRBV25-1
TGTGCCAGCAGTTACTTAAGCAATCAGCCCCAGCATTTT	CASSYLSNQPQHF	-	once	TRBJ1-5	TRBV6-2/TRBV6-3
TGCAGCGTTGCACAACAGTATATGAACACTGAAGCTTTCTTT	CSVAQQYMNTEAFF	-	-	TRBJ1-1	TRBV29-1
TGTGCCAGCAGCCAAGATAAAGATCAGCCCCAGCATTTT	CASSQDKDQPQHF	-	-	TRBJ1-5	TRBV4-2
TGTGCCAGCAGTTGGACTAGCGGGTACAATGAGCAGTTCTTC	CASSWTSGYNEQFF	TRBD2	-	TRBJ2-1	TRBV6-2/TRBV6-3
TGTGCCAGCAGCTCGCGGACAGGAAAGACCCACGGGTATGGCTACACCTTC	CASSSRTGKTHGYGYTF	TRBD1	once	TRBJ1-2	TRBV7-9
TGTGCCAGCAGCTCTCCTATTGGGACAGGGTCAGGGGGCTACACCTTC	CASSSPIGTGSGGYTF	TRBD1	-	TRBJ1-2	TRBV7-8
TGTGCCAGCAGTTCCTCCCCCTCTGGGGCCAACGTCCTGACTTTC	CASSSSPSGANVLTF	-	-	TRBJ2-6	TRBV25-1
TGTGCCAGCTCACCCGGGACGGGTGCCGGCTACACCTTC	CASSPGTGAGYTF	-	few	TRBJ1-2	TRBV18
TGTGCCAGCCGAATTGGGGGCTCTGGAAACACCATATATTTT	CASRIGGSGNTIYF	-	-	TRBJ1-3	TRBV19
TGTGCCAGCAGCTTACGATTGACGGGTGAAAAACTGTTTTTT	CASSLRLTGEKLFF	-	once	TRBJ1-4	TRBV7-2
TGTGCCAGCAGTCAACACTACGAGCAGTACTTC	CASSQHYEQYF	-	-	TRBJ2-7	TRBV6-5
TGTGCCAGCAGCTTTGGGGATCGGGGGACTGAAGCTTTCTTT	CASSFGDRGTEAFF	-	once	TRBJ1-1	TRBV11-2
TGTGCCAGCAGTGCCGATAATTCACCCCTCCACTTT	CASSADNSPLHF	-	-	TRBJ1-6	TRBV7-9
TGTGCCAGCTCACCAACGGACGTATACGAGCAGTACTTC	CASSPTDVYEQYF	-	-	TRBJ2-7	TRBV18
TGTGCCAGCAGCTCGGACGGACAGGGCGTTCGGAGCTCTGGAAACACCATATATTTT	CASSSDGQGVRSSGNTIYF	TRBD1	-	TRBJ1-3	TRBV6-6
TGTGCCAGCAGTAGGGGGTACTCCTACAATGAGCAGTTCTTC	CASSRGYSYNEQFF	-	-	TRBJ2-1	TRBV6-6
TGTGCCAGCTCACGCATGGACGGGAATTCACCCCTCCACTTT	CASSRMDGNSPLHF	-	-	TRBJ1-6	TRBV18
TGCGCCAGCAGTACCGAGACAGGGGCTAAAACCGGGGAGCTGTTTTTT	CASSTETGAKTGELFF	TRBD1	-	TRBJ2-2	TRBV10-2
TGTGCCAGCAGTGAAGTCGGGTCAATTGGAAACACCATATATTTT	CASSEVGSIGNTIYF	-	-	TRBJ1-3	TRBV2
TGTGCCAGCAGCTCTCGGGGGGGCCTTACAGATACGCAGTATTTT	CASSSRGGLTDTQYF	TRBD2	once	TRBJ2-3	TRBV11-3